This TCR beta chain was obtained from a study of shared clonotypes between healthy human individuals. Method: immunoSEQ multiplex PCR; TCRdb's copy keeps in-frame clones and lacks some. The sample gives about 450,000 clones, around 79% of which show up once; roughly 13% is in the top ten. V gave up 3 bases and J gave up 0 bases, with 11 bases separating them. Germline CDR1 is SGHTA and CDR2 is FQGNSA. The CDR3 consists of 15 residues. Nashville, Tennessee was home to all donors, each a Caucasian adult. This clone was found once. The sequence was obtained from a woman between 40 and 55 years old in good health. Some clones in this sample may be carry-over from other donors' samples. Sequencing was carried out using PBMCs. V and J are TRBV7-2 and TRBJ1-1; D possibly corresponds to TRBD1 (5 bases). CDR3 residues: CASSFGAILNTEAFF. The CDR3 nucleotides are TGTGCCAGCAGCTTTGGGGCAATCTTGAACACTGAAGCTTTCTTT.